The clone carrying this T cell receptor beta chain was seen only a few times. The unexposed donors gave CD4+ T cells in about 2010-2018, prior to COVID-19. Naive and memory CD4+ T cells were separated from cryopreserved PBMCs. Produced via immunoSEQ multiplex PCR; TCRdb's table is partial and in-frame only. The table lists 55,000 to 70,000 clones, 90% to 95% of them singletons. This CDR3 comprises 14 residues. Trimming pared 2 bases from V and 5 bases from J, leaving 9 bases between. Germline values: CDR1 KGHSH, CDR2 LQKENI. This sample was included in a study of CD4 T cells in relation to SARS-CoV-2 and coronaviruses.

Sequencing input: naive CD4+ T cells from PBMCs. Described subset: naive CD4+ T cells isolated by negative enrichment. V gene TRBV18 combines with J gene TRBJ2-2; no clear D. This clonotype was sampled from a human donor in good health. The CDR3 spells CASSPAGSTGELFF. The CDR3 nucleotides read TGTGCCAGCTCACCAGCAGGTTCGACCGGGGAGCTGTTTTTT.